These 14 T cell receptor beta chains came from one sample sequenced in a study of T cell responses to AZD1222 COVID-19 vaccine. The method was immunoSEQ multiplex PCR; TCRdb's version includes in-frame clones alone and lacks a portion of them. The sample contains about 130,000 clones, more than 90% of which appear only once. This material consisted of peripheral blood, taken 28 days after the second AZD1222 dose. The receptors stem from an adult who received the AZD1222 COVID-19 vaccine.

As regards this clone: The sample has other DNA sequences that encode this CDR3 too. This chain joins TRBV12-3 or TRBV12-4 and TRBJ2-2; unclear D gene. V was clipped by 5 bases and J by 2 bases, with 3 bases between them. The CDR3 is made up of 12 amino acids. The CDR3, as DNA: TGTGCCAGCAGTCTAAACACCGGGGAGCTGTTTTTT. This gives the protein CASSLNTGELFF.

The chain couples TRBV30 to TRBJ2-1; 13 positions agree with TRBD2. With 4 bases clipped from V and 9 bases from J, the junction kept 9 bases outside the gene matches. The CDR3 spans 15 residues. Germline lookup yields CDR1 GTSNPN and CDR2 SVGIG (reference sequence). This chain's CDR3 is CAWTSLAGGPGEQFF. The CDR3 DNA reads TGTGCCTGGACCTCACTAGCGGGAGGGCCGGGTGAGCAGTTCTTC.

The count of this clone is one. This CDR3 is CASSHANRESAEAFF. CDR3 coding DNA: TGTGCCAGCAGCCACGCCAACAGGGAATCTGCTGAAGCTTTCTTT. This chain joins TRBV14 and TRBJ1-1; possibly TRBD1 for D (6 bases). CDR1 and CDR2 from the germline V gene are SGHDN and FVKESK. V gave up 3 bases and J gave up 6 bases, with 17 bases separating them. The CDR3 loop spans 15 amino acids.

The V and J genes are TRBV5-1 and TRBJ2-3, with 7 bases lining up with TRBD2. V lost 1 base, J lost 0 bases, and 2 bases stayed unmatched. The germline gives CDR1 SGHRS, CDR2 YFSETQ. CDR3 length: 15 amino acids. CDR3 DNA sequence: TGCGCCAGCAGCTTGAGCGGGGTCAGCACAGATACGCAGTATTTT. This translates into CASSLSGVSTDTQYF.

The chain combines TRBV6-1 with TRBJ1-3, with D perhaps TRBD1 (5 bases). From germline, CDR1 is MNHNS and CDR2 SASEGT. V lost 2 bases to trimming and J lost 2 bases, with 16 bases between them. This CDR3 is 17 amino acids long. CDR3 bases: TGTGCCAGCAGTGAACTTATGGGACTTCTAACTGGAAACACCATATATTTT. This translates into CASSELMGLLTGNTIYF.

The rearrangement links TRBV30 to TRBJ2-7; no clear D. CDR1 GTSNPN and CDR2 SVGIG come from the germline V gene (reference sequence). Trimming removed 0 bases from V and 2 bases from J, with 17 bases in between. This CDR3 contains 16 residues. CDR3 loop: CAWSVGSVGRTYEQYF. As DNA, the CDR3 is TGTGCCTGGAGTGTTGGGTCCGTCGGACGGACCTACGAGCAGTACTTC.

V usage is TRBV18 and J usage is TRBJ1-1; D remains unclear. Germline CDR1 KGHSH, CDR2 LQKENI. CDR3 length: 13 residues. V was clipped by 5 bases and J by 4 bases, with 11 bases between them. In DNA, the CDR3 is TGTGCCAGCTCAGAACAGAGCCCCACTGAAGCTTTCTTT. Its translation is CASSEQSPTEAFF. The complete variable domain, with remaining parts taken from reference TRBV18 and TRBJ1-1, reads NAGVMQNPRHLVRRRGQEARLRCSPMKGHSHVYWYRQLPEEGLKFMVYLQKENIIDESGMPKERFSAEFPKEGPSILRIQQVVRGDSAAYFCASSEQSPTEAFFGQGTRLTVV.

The DNA of the CDR3 is TGTGCCTCGGCGAACCAGGGGGCGTCCTACAATGAGCAGTTCTTC. Translation gives CASANQGASYNEQFF. J is TRBJ2-1 and V is TRBV19; the match to TRBD1 covers 8 bases. Germline V lookup: CDR1 LNHDA, CDR2 SQIVND (reference sequence). After removal of 11 bases from V and 1 base from J, the junction contained 10 bases not matched to a gene. The CDR3 covers 15 residues.

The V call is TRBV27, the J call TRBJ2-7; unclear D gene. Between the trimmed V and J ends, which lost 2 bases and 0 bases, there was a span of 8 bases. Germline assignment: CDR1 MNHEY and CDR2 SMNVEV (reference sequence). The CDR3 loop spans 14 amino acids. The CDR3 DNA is TGTGCCAGCAGTTTAAGCCAGTTCTCCTACGAGCAGTACTTC. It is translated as CASSLSQFSYEQYF.

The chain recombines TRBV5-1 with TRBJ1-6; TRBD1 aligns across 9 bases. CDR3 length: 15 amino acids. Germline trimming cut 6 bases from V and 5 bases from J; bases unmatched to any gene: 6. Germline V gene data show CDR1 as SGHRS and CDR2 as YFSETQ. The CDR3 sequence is CASKSRTGDNSPLHF. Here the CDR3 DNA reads TGCGCCAGCAAAAGTCGGACAGGGGATAATTCACCCCTCCACTTT.

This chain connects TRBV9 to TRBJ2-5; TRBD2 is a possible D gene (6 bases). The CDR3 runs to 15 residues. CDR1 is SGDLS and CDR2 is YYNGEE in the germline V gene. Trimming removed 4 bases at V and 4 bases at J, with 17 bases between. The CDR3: CASSLLGGIGETQYF. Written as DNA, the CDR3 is TGTGCCAGCAGCCTCCTCGGGGGAATCGGAGAGACCCAGTACTTC. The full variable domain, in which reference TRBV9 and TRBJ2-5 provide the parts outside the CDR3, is DSGVTQTPKHLITATGQRVTLRCSPRSGDLSVYWYQQSLDQGLQFLIQYYNGEERAKGNILERFSAQQFPDLHSELNLSSLELGDSALYFCASSLLGGIGETQYFGPGTRLLVL.

The CDR3 here is CASSQERGGYNEQFF. In nucleotides, the CDR3 is TGCGCCAGCAGCCAAGAGCGGGGGGGCTACAATGAGCAGTTCTTC. This rearrangement joins TRBV4-3 to TRBJ2-1; 9 bases line up with TRBD2. Germline CDR1 LGHNA, CDR2 YSLEER. This CDR3 comprises 15 residues. The junction had 0 bases not matched to a gene; V was cut back by 0 bases and J by 3 bases.

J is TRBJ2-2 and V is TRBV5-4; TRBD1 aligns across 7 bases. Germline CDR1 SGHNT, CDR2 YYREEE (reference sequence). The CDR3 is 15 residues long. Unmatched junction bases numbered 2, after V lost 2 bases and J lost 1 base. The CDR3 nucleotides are TGTGCCAGCAGCTTAGGACAGGTGAACACCGGGGAGCTGTTTTTT. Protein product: CASSLGQVNTGELFF. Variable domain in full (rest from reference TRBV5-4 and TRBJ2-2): ETGVTQSPTHLIKTRGQQVTLRCSSQSGHNTVSWYQQALGQGPQFIFQYYREEENGRGNFPPRFSGLQFPNYSSELNVNALELDDSALYLCASSLGQVNTGELFFGEGSRLTVL.

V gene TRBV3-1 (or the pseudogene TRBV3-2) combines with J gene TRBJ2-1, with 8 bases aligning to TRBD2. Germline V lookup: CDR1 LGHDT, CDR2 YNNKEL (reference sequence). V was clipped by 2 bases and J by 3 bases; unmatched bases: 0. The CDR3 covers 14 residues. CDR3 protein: CASSQLAGYNEQFF. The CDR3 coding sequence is TGTGCCAGCAGCCAACTAGCGGGCTACAATGAGCAGTTCTTC.